This T cell receptor (beta chain) was observed in a study of blood T cell repertoires in COVID-19 (dated by TCRdb to 2018 to 2020). With regard to the full study: Samples covering the acute and convalescent phases of COVID-19 were provided by collaborators in the United States, Italy and Spain. The material from the prospective study consisted of cDNA or gDNA derived from T cells, B-cell-depleted T cells, or PBMCs. Subjects who had been exposed to COVID-19, were actively infected with it, or had recovered from it provided the deeply sampled blood TCRbeta repertoires that made up the dataset. A freely available public database, intended as a resource for researchers studying the immune response to SARS-CoV-2, is where the repertoires were released. Samples were obtained from the ongoing ImmuneRACE study (first 160 participants) and from roughly 1,300 subjects provided by 6 global collaborators. Sample metadata almost always included a de-identified subject ID, COVID-19 status, age in years and sex. Where available, HLA class I and class II types were taken from metadata supplied by the sample provider and were not determined by assay-based typing. The paper as a whole reports these results and caveats: The amount of clinical and demographic metadata varied by source and participant and was provided uncurated.

Regarding this clone: The antigen it recognizes is unknown. Base qualities are missing; no much larger clone stands one base away.

The immunoSEQ Assay, a bias-controlled multiplex PCR, was used to amplify TCRbeta CDR3 regions from genomic DNA. Processing in the source paper ran as follows. Within the assay, amplification of reference gene primers was used to estimate how many nucleated cells each sample contained. To quantify the absolute abundance of each unique TCRbeta CDR3 rearrangement, sequence reads were collapsed and filtered. Productive Simpson clonality was computed per sample as the square root of Simpson's diversity index over productive rearrangements. TCRdb took over this immuneACCESS table, retaining in-frame rearrangements with V and J assigned. Such tables are incomplete; in checked studies, under half of the missing clones stem from an unresolved V gene, and the remainder is unexplained. V and J calls and clone size follow that table, whereas D and trimming were derived from the DNA. In this sample the table shows tens of thousands of clones, 72% of which occur a single time. The biggest ten clones account for around half of the sample.

Including the terminal cysteine and phenylalanine, the CDR3 comprises 14 residues. The kept DNA is CDR3 alone, 42 bases in frame from the first base. V is cut by 0 bases and J by 6 bases, and the space between the germline ends is 9 bases. Per the germline V gene, LGHNA is the CDR1 and YNFKEQ is the CDR2. Enrolling through a virtual design, the prospective study's participants ranged in age from roughly 18 to 90 years and lived across about two dozen United States geographic areas. To assign participants to cohorts, the prospective study relied on clinical history that participants themselves reported in a screening survey and a study questionnaire. Exposed participants had been in contact, within 2 weeks of entering the study, with a person who had a PCR-confirmed or clinician-diagnosed case of COVID-19. Each participant in the prospective study had whole blood, serum and a nasopharyngeal or oropharyngeal swab collected by mobile phlebotomists. Participants in the prospective study had the option to provide additional blood draws and questionnaires over a roughly 2-month period. Before DNA extraction, prospective study blood samples were shipped either frozen or at room temperature.

Sequencing was performed on PBMCs or T cells enriched from blood (not recorded which). The chain joins TRBV4-2 to TRBJ1-3, with the identity of the D gene unclear. This clonotype originated in a woman aged 55-75 years who had been exposed to COVID-19. The CDR3 region: CASSQEARENTIYF. The DNA sequence is as follows: TGTGCCAGCAGCCAAGAGGCGAGGGAAAACACCATATATTTT.